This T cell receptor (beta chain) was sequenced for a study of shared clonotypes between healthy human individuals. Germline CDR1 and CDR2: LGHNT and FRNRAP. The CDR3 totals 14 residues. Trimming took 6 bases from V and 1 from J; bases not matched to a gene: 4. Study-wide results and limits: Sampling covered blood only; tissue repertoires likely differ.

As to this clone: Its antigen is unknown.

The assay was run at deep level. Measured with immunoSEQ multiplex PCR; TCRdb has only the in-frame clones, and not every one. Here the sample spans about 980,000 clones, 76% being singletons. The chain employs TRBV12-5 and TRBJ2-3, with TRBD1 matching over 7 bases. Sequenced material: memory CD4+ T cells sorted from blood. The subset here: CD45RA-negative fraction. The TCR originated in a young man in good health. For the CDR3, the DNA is TGTGCTAGTGGCTGGGACAGCCGCACAGATACGCAGTATTTT. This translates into CASGWDSRTDTQYF.